The rows below give T cell receptor beta chains drawn from one sample of a study of blood T cell repertoires in COVID-19. Profiling relied on immunoSEQ multiplex PCR, and the TCRdb table lists in-frame clones only, not all of them. The sample consists of 150,000 to 180,000 clones, about four fifths of them appearing once. Input material: peripheral blood. These receptors all stem from a woman of 80 years or more with acute or convalescent COVID-19. Both conserved end residues are part of each CDR3.

CDR3 length: 15; V gene: TRBV2; J gene: TRBJ2-1; CDR3 protein: CASRPGTSAYNEQFF
CDR3 length: 12; V gene: TRBV28; J gene: TRBJ1-1; CDR3 protein: CASSQGWAEAFF
CDR3 length: 13; V gene: TRBV29-1; J gene: TRBJ2-5; CDR3 protein: CSVRGDKKETQYF
CDR3 length: 17; V gene: TRBV30; J gene: TRBJ1-6; CDR3 protein: CAWSFRQGRAHNSPLHF
CDR3 length: 14; V gene: TRBV7-9; J gene: TRBJ2-5; CDR3 protein: CASSRTTGIETQYF
CDR3 length: 14; V gene: TRBV21-1; J gene: TRBJ2-5; CDR3 protein: CASIYTRTQETQYF
CDR3 length: 14; V gene: TRBV6-2/TRBV6-3; J gene: TRBJ1-1; CDR3 protein: CASSSGGLNTEAFF
CDR3 length: 14; V gene: TRBV4-3; J gene: TRBJ1-4; CDR3 protein: CASSQGQGYEKLFF
CDR3 length: 17; V gene: TRBV6-1; J gene: TRBJ2-3; CDR3 protein: CASSGLAGGPLSDTQYF
CDR3 length: 13; V gene: TRBV19; J gene: TRBJ1-4; CDR3 protein: CASNIATNEKLFF
CDR3 length: 14; V gene: TRBV3-1/TRBV3-2; J gene: TRBJ2-3; CDR3 protein: CASRTAGGKDTQYF
CDR3 length: 15; V gene: TRBV10-3; J gene: TRBJ1-1; CDR3 protein: CAISGITGVHTEAFF
CDR3 length: 12; V gene: TRBV5-1; J gene: TRBJ2-7; CDR3 protein: CASRNSAYEQYF
CDR3 length: 14; V gene: TRBV7-9; J gene: TRBJ1-2; CDR3 protein: CASSPGQGIYGYTF
CDR3 length: 11; V gene: TRBV3-1/TRBV3-2; J gene: TRBJ1-1; CDR3 protein: CASRRGTEAFF
CDR3 length: 15; V gene: TRBV5-1; J gene: TRBJ1-3; CDR3 protein: CASSATGDSGNTIYF
CDR3 length: 22; V gene: TRBV24-1; J gene: TRBJ1-6; CDR3 protein: CATTWVPTRDTTKSSYNSPLHF
CDR3 length: 13; V gene: TRBV5-1; J gene: TRBJ2-7; CDR3 protein: CASSLGQGGEQYF
CDR3 length: 18; V gene: TRBV7-2; J gene: TRBJ2-7; CDR3 protein: CASRTEGPAPAGSYEQYF
CDR3 length: 12; V gene: TRBV6-5; J gene: TRBJ2-5; CDR3 protein: CATKQSQETQYF
CDR3 length: 13; V gene: TRBV7-7; J gene: TRBJ1-1; CDR3 protein: CASSPDRVAEAFF
CDR3 length: 14; V gene: TRBV5-1; J gene: TRBJ2-3; CDR3 protein: CASSRGQTTDTQYF
CDR3 length: 16; V gene: TRBV4-2; J gene: TRBJ2-6; CDR3 protein: CASSQDGGNGANVLTF
CDR3 length: 14; V gene: TRBV6-1; J gene: TRBJ1-2; CDR3 protein: CASSEGTDNYGYTF
CDR3 length: 19; V gene: TRBV3-1/TRBV3-2; J gene: TRBJ1-2; CDR3 protein: CASSQVWGGTGQPNYGYTF
CDR3 length: 16; V gene: TRBV7-8; J gene: TRBJ1-3; CDR3 protein: CASSLGPVAGGNTIYF
CDR3 length: 12; V gene: TRBV29-1; J gene: TRBJ1-1; CDR3 protein: CSVNEQNTEAFF
CDR3 length: 14; V gene: TRBV28; J gene: TRBJ2-1; CDR3 protein: CASSPGGRGNEQFF
CDR3 length: 16; V gene: TRBV5-4; J gene: TRBJ1-2; CDR3 protein: CASSLDWGQGGYGYTF
CDR3 length: 13; V gene: TRBV28; J gene: TRBJ2-1; CDR3 protein: CASSLPGGIEQFF
CDR3 length: 16; V gene: TRBV12-5; J gene: TRBJ2-1; CDR3 protein: CASGLTHGTAPNEQFF
CDR3 length: 17; V gene: TRBV15; J gene: TRBJ1-3; CDR3 protein: CATSRDGASVSGNTIYF
CDR3 length: 15; V gene: TRBV7-2; J gene: TRBJ1-4; CDR3 protein: CASSFTGTISEKLFF